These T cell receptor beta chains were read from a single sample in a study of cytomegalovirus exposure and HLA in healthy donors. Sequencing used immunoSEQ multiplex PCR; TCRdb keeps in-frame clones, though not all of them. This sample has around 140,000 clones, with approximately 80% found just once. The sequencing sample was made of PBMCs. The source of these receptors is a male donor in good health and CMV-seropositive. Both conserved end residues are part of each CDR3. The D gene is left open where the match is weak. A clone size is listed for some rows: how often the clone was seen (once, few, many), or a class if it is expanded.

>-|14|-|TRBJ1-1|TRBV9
CASRGGQGPQEAFF
TGTGCCAGCAGGGGAGGGCAGGGGCCCCAAGAAGCTTTCTTT
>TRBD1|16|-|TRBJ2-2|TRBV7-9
CASSLVGQGYTGELFF
TGTGCCAGCAGCTTAGTAGGACAGGGATACACCGGGGAGCTGTTTTTT
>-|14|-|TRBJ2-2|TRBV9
CASSAWGDTGELFF
TGTGCCAGCAGCGCATGGGGGGACACCGGGGAGCTGTTTTTT
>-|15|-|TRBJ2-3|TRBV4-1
CASSPIGTSTDTQYF
TGCGCCAGCAGCCCGATCGGTACTAGCACAGATACGCAGTATTTT
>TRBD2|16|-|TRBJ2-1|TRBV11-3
CASSLGGEGLNNEQFF
TGTGCCAGCAGCTTAGGGGGGGAGGGCTTGAACAATGAGCAGTTCTTC
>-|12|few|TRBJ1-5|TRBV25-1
CASSRGNQPQHF
TGTGCCAGCTCCAGGGGTAATCAGCCCCAGCATTTT
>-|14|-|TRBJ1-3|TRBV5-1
CASSLAAGGNTIYF
TGCGCCAGCAGCTTGGCGGCAGGGGGAAACACCATATATTTT
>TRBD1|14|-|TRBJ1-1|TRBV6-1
CASGTGPRNTEAFF
TGTGCCAGCGGGACAGGGCCGAGGAACACTGAAGCTTTCTTT
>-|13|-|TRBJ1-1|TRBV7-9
CSSSLGWVTEAFF
TGTTCCAGCAGCCTCGGGTGGGTAACTGAAGCTTTCTTT
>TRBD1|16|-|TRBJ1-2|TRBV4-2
CASSQDRGQGVNGYTF
TGTGCCAGCAGCCAAGATCGGGGACAGGGTGTAAATGGCTACACCTTC
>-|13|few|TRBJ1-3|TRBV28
CASSFNFGNTIYF
TGTGCCAGCAGTTTCAATTTCGGAAACACCATATATTTT
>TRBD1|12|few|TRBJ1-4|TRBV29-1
CSAGQGYEKLFF
TGCAGCGCTGGACAGGGTTATGAAAAACTGTTTTTT
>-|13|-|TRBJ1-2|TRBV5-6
CASSSRVVYGYTF
TGTGCCAGCAGCTCCAGGGTGGTTTATGGCTACACCTTC
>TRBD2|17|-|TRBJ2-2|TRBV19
CASSPLAGGPYTGELFF
TGTGCCAGTAGTCCCCTAGCGGGGGGGCCGTACACCGGGGAGCTGTTTTTT
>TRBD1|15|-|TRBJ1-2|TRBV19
CASSIDRGAGYGYTF
TGTGCCAGTAGTATCGACAGGGGAGCCGGCTATGGCTACACCTTC
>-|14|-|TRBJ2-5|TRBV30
CAWGRDSRQETQYF
TGTGCCTGGGGACGGGACTCTCGACAAGAGACCCAGTACTTC
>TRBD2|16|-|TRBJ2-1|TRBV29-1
CSGGGFGTSGKFEQFF
TGCAGCGGGGGCGGCTTCGGGACTAGCGGGAAATTTGAGCAGTTCTTC
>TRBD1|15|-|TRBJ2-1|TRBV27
CASRLDRERYNEQFF
TGTGCCAGCAGGCTCGACAGGGAGCGCTACAATGAGCAGTTCTTC
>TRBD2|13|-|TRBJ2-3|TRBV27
CASRTGGTDTQYF
TGTGCCAGCAGGACGGGGGGTACAGATACGCAGTATTTT
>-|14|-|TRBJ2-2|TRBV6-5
CASCRGGGTGELFF
TGTGCCAGCTGCCGAGGGGGTGGAACCGGGGAGCTGTTTTTT
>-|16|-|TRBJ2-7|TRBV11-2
CASSLWSPGLGYEQYF
TGTGCCAGCAGCTTATGGAGTCCGGGACTGGGATACGAGCAGTACTTC
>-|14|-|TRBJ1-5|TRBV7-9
CASSSLGSNQPQHF
TGTGCCAGCAGCTCCCTCGGTAGCAATCAGCCCCAGCATTTT
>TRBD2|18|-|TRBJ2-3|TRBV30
CAWSVPVLAGGGTDTQYF
TGTGCCTGGAGTGTACCGGTTTTAGCGGGGGGGGGCACAGATACGCAGTATTTT
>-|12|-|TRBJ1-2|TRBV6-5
CASSYPGYGYTF
TGTGCCAGCAGTTACCCGGGCTATGGCTACACCTTC
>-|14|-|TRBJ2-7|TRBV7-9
CASSSSGGRYEQYF
TGTGCCAGCAGCTCCAGCGGCGGCAGGTACGAGCAGTACTTC
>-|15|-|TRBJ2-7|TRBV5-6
CASSFRPGRNYEQYF
TGTGCCAGCAGCTTCCGACCTGGGAGGAACTACGAGCAGTACTTC
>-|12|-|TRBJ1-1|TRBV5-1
CASSLGSAEAFF
TGCGCCAGCAGCTTGGGAAGCGCTGAAGCTTTCTTT
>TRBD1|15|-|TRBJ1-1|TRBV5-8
CASSSDRGFWTEAFF
TGTGCCAGCAGCTCGGACAGGGGGTTTTGGACTGAAGCTTTCTTT
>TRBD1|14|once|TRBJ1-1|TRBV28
CASSYRTGDTEAFF
TGTGCCAGCAGTTACAGGACAGGGGACACTGAAGCTTTCTTT
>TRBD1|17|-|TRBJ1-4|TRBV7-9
CASSLDGTVATNEKLFF
TGTGCCAGCAGCTTAGATGGGACAGTCGCAACTAATGAAAAACTGTTTTTT
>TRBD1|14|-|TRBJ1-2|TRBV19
CASSQTRQGRGYTF
TGTGCCAGTAGTCAAACCCGACAGGGCCGAGGCTACACCTTC
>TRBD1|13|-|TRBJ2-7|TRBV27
CASRRTGSYEQYF
TGTGCCAGCAGACGGACAGGAAGCTACGAGCAGTACTTC
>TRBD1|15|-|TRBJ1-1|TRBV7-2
CASRRSRGENTEAFF
TGTGCCAGCAGGCGATCCAGGGGGGAAAACACTGAAGCTTTCTTT
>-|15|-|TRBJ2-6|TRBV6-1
CASTPDRGGANGLTF
TGTGCCAGCACCCCAGACAGGGGAGGGGCCAACGGCCTGACTTTC
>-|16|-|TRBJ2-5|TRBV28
CASSLYGGDRQETQYF
TGTGCCAGCAGTTTATATGGCGGGGATCGACAAGAGACCCAGTACTTC
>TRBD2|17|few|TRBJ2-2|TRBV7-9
CASSSALASGGDGELFF
TGTGCCAGCAGCTCGGCTCTTGCTAGCGGGGGTGACGGGGAGCTGTTTTTT
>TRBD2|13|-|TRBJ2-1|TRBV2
CASIGSGGGHKFF
TGTGCCAGCATTGGCTCGGGGGGGGGCCACAAGTTCTTC
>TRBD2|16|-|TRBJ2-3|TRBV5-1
CASSPGTSGTADTQYF
TGCGCCAGCAGCCCCGGGACTAGCGGGACGGCAGATACGCAGTATTTT
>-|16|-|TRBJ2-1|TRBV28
CASSFLVGGSYNEQFF
TGTGCCAGCAGTTTCTTGGTCGGAGGGTCCTACAATGAGCAGTTCTTC
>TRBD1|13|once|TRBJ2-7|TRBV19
CASSTGGDYEQYF
TGTGCCAGTAGCACAGGGGGTGACTACGAGCAGTACTTC
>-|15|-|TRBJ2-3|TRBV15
CATSRGSEGPDTQYF
TGTGCCACCAGCAGAGGGTCGGAGGGCCCAGATACGCAGTATTTT
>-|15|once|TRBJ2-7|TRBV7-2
CASSLGFDKNYEQYF
TGTGCCAGCAGCTTAGGTTTTGACAAGAACTACGAGCAGTACTTC
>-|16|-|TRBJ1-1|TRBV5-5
CASSLGQRVSDTEAFF
TGTGCCAGCAGCTTGGGTCAGAGGGTCTCCGACACTGAAGCTTTCTTT
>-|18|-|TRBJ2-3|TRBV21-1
CASSKGAFSGRSTDTQYF
TGTGCCAGCAGCAAAGGGGCCTTTAGCGGGAGGAGCACAGATACGCAGTATTTT
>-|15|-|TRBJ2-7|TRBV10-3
CAISSGLISSYEQYF
TGTGCCATCAGTTCGGGATTGATTAGCTCCTACGAGCAGTACTTC
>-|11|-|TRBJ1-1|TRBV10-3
CAISTGQQAFF
TGTGCCATCAGTACAGGGCAACAGGCTTTCTTT
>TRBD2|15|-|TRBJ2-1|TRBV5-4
CASSLAGGPGNEQFF
TGTGCCAGCAGTCTAGCGGGAGGGCCGGGGAATGAGCAGTTCTTC
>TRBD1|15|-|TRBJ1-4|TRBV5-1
CASSLGTGGSEKLFF
TGCGCCAGCAGCCTCGGGACAGGGGGCAGTGAAAAACTGTTTTTT
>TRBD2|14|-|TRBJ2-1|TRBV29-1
CSVDPAGVGNEQFF
TGCAGCGTTGACCCAGCGGGAGTTGGCAATGAGCAGTTCTTC
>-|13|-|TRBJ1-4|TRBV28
CASSLVQNEKLFF
TGTGCCAGCAGTTTGGTACAGAATGAAAAACTGTTTTTT
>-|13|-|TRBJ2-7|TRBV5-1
CASSLTGVYEQYF
TGCGCCAGCAGCTTGACAGGAGTCTACGAGCAGTACTTC
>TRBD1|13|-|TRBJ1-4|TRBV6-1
CATGQGYNEKLFF
TGTGCCACAGGACAGGGGTATAATGAAAAACTGTTTTTT
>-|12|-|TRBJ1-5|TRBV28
CASSTRGQPQHF
TGTGCCAGCAGCACCAGGGGTCAGCCCCAGCATTTT